This entry lists 25 T cell receptor beta chains sequenced from one sample in a study of Ad26.COV2.S vaccination and SARS-CoV-2 variants (dated by TCRdb to about 2021). The library was generated by the immunoSEQ multiplex PCR assay. TCRdb provides this immuneACCESS table in a form limited to in-frame rearrangements. Some clones are lacking; in checked studies, under half of them reflect an unresolved V gene, and why the rest are absent is not known. The sample records 400,000 to 450,000 clones, about nine tenths of which are singletons. The ten largest clonotypes hold about 1.7% of the sample. This sample's treatment or condition label indicates: some 20 received Ad26.COV2.S at low or high dose, single or two shots; about 5 received placebo; per-sample allocation not given. Repertoires of vaccine and placebo recipients were sequenced from samples collected on day 63 after the first injection. Sample: peripheral blood, taken in a trial of Ad26.COV2.S vaccine versus placebo. All receptors come from a person aged 18-65 years who received the Ad26.COV2.S COVID-19 vaccine or a placebo.

The chain employs TRBV15 and TRBJ2-7; 8 nucleotides agree with TRBD1. Looked up from germline, CDR1 is LNHNV and CDR2 is YYDKDF (reference sequence). Trimming took 3 bases from V and 6 from J; bases not matched to a gene: 7. This CDR3 has 14 residues. CDR3 region: CATSSRGLLSEQYF. The CDR3 DNA sequence: TGTGCCACCAGCAGCAGGGGGCTGCTTAGCGAGCAGTACTTC.

V is TRBV9 and J is TRBJ1-2, with unresolved D. Germline V gene lookup returns CDR1 SGDLS and CDR2 YYNGEE. The CDR3 has 13 residues. Trimming stripped 1 base from V and 7 bases from J, with 11 bases between. The chain's CDR3 is CASSVLPPSGYTF. CDR3 DNA: TGTGCCAGCAGCGTACTCCCCCCTTCTGGCTACACCTTC.

This clone has only one observation. This rearrangement joins TRBV11-3 to TRBJ2-1; D is ambiguous. V was cut by 11 bases and J by 8 bases, with 25 bases left in between. Germline CDR1 is SGHNT and CDR2 is YENEEA. The CDR3 covers 15 residues. CDR3 protein: CASSRVASPADEQFF. Here the CDR3 DNA reads TGTGCCTCCAGCCGTGTGGCGTCCCCCGCCGATGAGCAGTTCTTC.

This rearrangement joins TRBV30 to TRBJ2-2, with 8 bases fitting TRBD1. V lost 8 bases and J lost 0; bases outside the gene matches: 2. CDR1 and CDR2 (germline): GTSNPN, SVGIG (reference sequence). The length of the CDR3 is 13 residues. The CDR3, as DNA: TGTGCCCTCAGGGGGCCGAACACCGGGGAGCTGTTTTTT. This encodes CALRGPNTGELFF.

This clone was observed a handful of times. CDR3 DNA sequence: TGTGCCAGCAGCTTGCAGGGGTCGGCCACCGGGGAGCTGTTTTTT. Translating it yields CASSLQGSATGELFF. The V gene is TRBV5-4, the J gene TRBJ2-2; D perhaps matches TRBD1 (6 bases). The CDR3 consists of 15 residues. Trimming removed 1 base at V and 4 bases at J, with 11 bases between. Germline assignment: CDR1 SGHNT and CDR2 YYREEE (reference sequence).

The CDR3 reads CASSYINRGTPYEQYF. DNA of the CDR3: TGTGCCAGCAGTTACATTAACAGGGGGACCCCCTACGAGCAGTACTTC. V gene TRBV6-5 combines with J gene TRBJ2-7; TRBD1 matches 8 bases. Germline V gene sequence: CDR1 MNHEY, CDR2 SVGAGI. This CDR3 comprises 16 residues. V dropped 2 bases and J dropped 2; count of bases not matched to a gene: 8.

This clone was recorded once. CDR3 DNA sequence: TGTGCCAGCAGCCCGATAGCGGGGGGGATCGCAGATACGCAGTATTTT. Translating gives CASSPIAGGIADTQYF. This chain joins TRBV7-7 and TRBJ2-3; 11 positions match TRBD2. The V and J ends lost 5 bases and 4 bases, in that order; junction bases with no gene match: 8. Germline V CDR1 and CDR2: SSHAT, FNYEAQ (reference sequence). CDR3 size: 16 residues.

This chain joins TRBV5-6 and TRBJ2-5; TRBD2 matches at 13 bases. This CDR3 spans 15 amino acids. With V trimmed by 1 base and J by 4 bases, 1 base remained unmatched. Germline V gene lookup returns CDR1 SGHDT and CDR2 YYEEEE. The CDR3 sequence is CASSLRLAGGETQYF. The CDR3 nucleotides are TGTGCCAGCAGCTTGAGACTAGCGGGGGGAGAGACCCAGTACTTC. The full variable domain, rest sourced from reference TRBV5-6 and TRBJ2-5, is DAGVTQSPTHLIKTRGQQVTLRCSPKSGHDTVSWYQQALGQGPQFIFQYYEEEERQRGNFPDRFSGHQFPNYSSELNVNALLLGDSALYLCASSLRLAGGETQYFGPGTRLLVL.

The J gene is TRBJ2-5, the V gene TRBV7-7, with 10 bases identical to TRBD2. This CDR3 is built from 19 residues. Germline V lookup: CDR1 SSHAT, CDR2 FNYEAQ (reference sequence). With V trimmed by 1 base and J by 7 bases, 18 bases remained unmatched. Here the CDR3 DNA reads TGTGCCAGCAGCTTAGGGGACTGGCGAGCGGGGGGGACCGCGGGGACCCAGTACTTC. Translated, it gives CASSLGDWRAGGTAGTQYF.

The chain recombines TRBV18 with TRBJ1-1, with D perhaps TRBD1 (5 bases). The length of the CDR3 is 12 residues. Trimming took 2 bases from V and 11 from J, leaving 12 bases between them. Germline V gives CDR1 KGHSH, CDR2 LQKENI. CDR3 amino acids: CASSPRGEDAFF. The CDR3 bases are TGTGCCAGCTCACCAAGAGGGGAGGATGCTTTCTTT.

This clone was seen a few times. V and J are TRBV5-4 and TRBJ1-3; 7 nucleotides match TRBD1. CDR3 length: 15 residues. After removal of 4 bases from V and 0 bases from J, the junction contained 4 bases not matched to a gene. Germline CDR1 reads SGHNT; CDR2 reads YYREEE (reference sequence). CDR3 coding DNA: TGTGCCAGCAGCCGACGGGACAGCTCTGGAAACACCATATATTTT. Amino acid sequence: CASSRRDSSGNTIYF.

The V gene is TRBV11-3, the J gene TRBJ2-1, with 13 bases lining up with TRBD2. This CDR3 is 15 amino acids long. The V gene end was trimmed by 2 bases and the J gene end by 8 bases; junction bases not matched to a gene: 3. Germline CDR1 and CDR2: SGHNT and YENEEA. CDR3 residues: CASSLRTSGGDEQFF. The DNA for the CDR3 is TGTGCCAGCAGCTTAAGAACTAGCGGGGGGGATGAGCAGTTCTTC.

The chain links TRBV11-2 to TRBJ2-7; no clear D. V lost 2 bases to trimming and J lost 7 bases, with 15 bases between them. Germline CDR1 SGHAT, CDR2 FQNNGV. The length of the CDR3 is 14 residues. The CDR3: CASSLHPDGREQYF. The CDR3 bases are TGTGCCAGCAGCTTACATCCGGATGGCAGAGAGCAGTACTTC.

This sequence joins TRBV12-3 or TRBV12-4 and TRBJ2-2; D not certain. V shed 8 bases and J shed 1 base, with 8 bases lying between them. CDR3 length: 13 residues. The CDR3 sequence is CASRTGNTGELFF. In DNA, the CDR3 is TGTGCCAGCCGGACCGGGAACACCGGGGAGCTGTTTTTT.

The genes are TRBV7-2 and TRBJ2-2, with a weak D call TRBD2 (6 bases). The CDR3 contains 15 residues. V lost 1 base and J lost 6, with 12 bases in between. CDR1 SGHTA and CDR2 FQGNSA come from the germline V gene. The CDR3 is CASSLVAGRSGELFF. The CDR3 region has the DNA TGTGCCAGCAGCTTAGTGGCGGGGAGGTCCGGGGAGCTGTTTTTT.

The chain joins TRBV28 to TRBJ1-4; D is unresolved. The CDR3 runs to 14 residues. Germline V gives CDR1 MDHEN, CDR2 SYDVKM. V lost 7 bases and J lost 8, with 17 bases in between. The CDR3 nucleotides read TGTGCCAGCATAAGTTGGCCTCACTTCGAAAAACTGTTTTTT. It codes for CASISWPHFEKLFF.

The chain is built from TRBV27 and TRBJ1-5, with D possibly being TRBD1 (5 bases). V was shortened by 0 bases and J by 6 bases, with 12 bases between the two germline ends. The CDR3 is made up of 15 amino acids. CDR1 MNHEY and CDR2 SMNVEV come from the germline V gene (reference sequence). CDR3: CASSLSRDGGQPQHF. As DNA, the CDR3 is TGTGCCAGCAGTTTATCGAGGGACGGGGGTCAGCCCCAGCATTTT.

The gene calls are TRBV18 and TRBJ2-1, with D hard to call. This CDR3 comprises 11 residues. V gave up 5 bases and J gave up 12 bases, with 11 bases separating them. The germline V gene has CDR1 KGHSH and CDR2 LQKENI. CDR3: CASSTDVAQFF. DNA for the CDR3: TGTGCCAGCTCAACGGACGTGGCGCAGTTCTTC.

The CDR3 bases are TGTGCCAGCAGCTCCGGGACTATCGATTCACCCCTCCACTTT. It encodes CASSSGTIDSPLHF. The chain links TRBV7-8 to TRBJ1-6; maybe TRBD1 (5 bases). V dropped 4 bases and J dropped 8 bases, with 12 bases sitting between them. The V gene's germline CDR1 is SGHVS and CDR2 FQNEAQ. This CDR3 is built from 14 residues.

The chain recombines TRBV7-9 with TRBJ2-5, with 7 nucleotides matching TRBD2. The length of the CDR3 is 15 residues. Germline V lookup: CDR1 SEHNR, CDR2 FQNEAQ (reference sequence). V shed 0 bases, J shed 4 bases, and the junction held 5 bases outside the gene matches. The CDR3 loop reads CASSLALPGGETQYF. CDR3 nucleotides: TGTGCCAGCAGCTTAGCCCTACCGGGGGGAGAGACCCAGTACTTC.

Only one count was recorded for this clone. This sequence joins TRBV5-6 and TRBJ2-1; a weak D match, TRBD2 (5 bases). The germline gives CDR1 SGHDT, CDR2 YYEEEE. CDR3 length equals 11 residues. V lost 2 bases, J lost 10 bases, and 7 bases lay in between. CDR3 loop: CASSFGGEQFF. In DNA, the CDR3 is TGTGCCAGCAGCTTCGGAGGAGAGCAGTTCTTC.

The chain joins TRBV20-1 to TRBJ2-2; D ambiguous. The CDR3 is 15 residues long. CDR1 is DFQATT, CDR2 SNEGSKA, per germline (reference sequence). The V gene lost 3 bases and the J gene lost 4 bases, with 15 bases spanning the gap. In DNA, the CDR3 is TGCAGTGCTAGTCTCGCTGGCGCAGGCACCGGGGAGCTGTTTTTT. Translating it yields CSASLAGAGTGELFF.

V is TRBV29-1 and J is TRBJ1-2, with 11 nucleotides matching TRBD1. The trim removed 0 bases at V and 0 bases at J, leaving 3 bases unmatched. The germline CDR1 and CDR2 sequences are SQVTM and ANQGSEA. The CDR3 is made up of 16 amino acids. CDR3: CSVEDRTGGANYGYTF. As DNA, the CDR3 is TGCAGCGTTGAAGATCGGACAGGGGGCGCTAACTATGGCTACACCTTC.

This clone was found once. This chain links TRBV27 with TRBJ2-1, with D perhaps given as TRBD1 or TRBD2 (5 bases each). Germline V gene data show CDR1 as MNHEY and CDR2 as SMNVEV (reference sequence). This CDR3 is 15 amino acids long. V gave up 2 bases and J gave up 0 bases, with 8 bases separating them. The CDR3 nucleotides are TGTGCCAGCAGTTTAGAGGGGATCTCCTACAATGAGCAGTTCTTC. It is translated as CASSLEGISYNEQFF.

This chain joins TRBV2 and TRBJ1-3; a possible D gene is TRBD1 (6 bases). Germline CDR1 SNHLY, CDR2 FYNNEI. The CDR3 length is 14 residues. The V gene lost 3 bases and the J gene lost 5 bases, with 11 bases spanning the gap. The CDR3 DNA is TGTGCCAGCAGTGATCGGCAGGGGCGAAACACCATATATTTT. Translated, it gives CASSDRQGRNTIYF.